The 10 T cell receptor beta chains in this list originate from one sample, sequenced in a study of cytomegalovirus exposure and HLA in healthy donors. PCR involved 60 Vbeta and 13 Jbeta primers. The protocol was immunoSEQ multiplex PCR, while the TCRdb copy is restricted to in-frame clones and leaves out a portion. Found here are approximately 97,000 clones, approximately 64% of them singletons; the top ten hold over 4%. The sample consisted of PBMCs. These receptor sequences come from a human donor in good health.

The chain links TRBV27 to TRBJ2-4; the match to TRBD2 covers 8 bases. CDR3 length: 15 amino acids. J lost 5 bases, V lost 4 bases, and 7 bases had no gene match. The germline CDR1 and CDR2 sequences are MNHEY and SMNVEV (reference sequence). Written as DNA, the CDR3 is TGTGCCAGCAGTTGGAGTAGCGGGAACCAAAACATTCAGTACTTC. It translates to CASSWSSGNQNIQYF.

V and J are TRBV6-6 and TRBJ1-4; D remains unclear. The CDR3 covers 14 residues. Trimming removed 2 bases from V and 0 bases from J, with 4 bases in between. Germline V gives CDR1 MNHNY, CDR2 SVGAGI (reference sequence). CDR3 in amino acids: CASSYQTTNEKLFF. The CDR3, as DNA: TGTGCCAGCAGTTACCAGACAACTAATGAAAAACTGTTTTTT.

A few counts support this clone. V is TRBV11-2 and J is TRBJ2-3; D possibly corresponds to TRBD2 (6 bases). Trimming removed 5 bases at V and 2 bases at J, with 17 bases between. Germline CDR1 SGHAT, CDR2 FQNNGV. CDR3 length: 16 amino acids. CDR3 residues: CASSLFVAEFTDTQYF. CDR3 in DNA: TGTGCCAGCAGCCTCTTCGTAGCGGAATTCACAGATACGCAGTATTTT.

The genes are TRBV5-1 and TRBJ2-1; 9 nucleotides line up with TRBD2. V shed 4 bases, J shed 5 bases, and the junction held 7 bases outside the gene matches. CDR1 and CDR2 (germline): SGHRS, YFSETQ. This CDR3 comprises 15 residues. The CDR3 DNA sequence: TGCGCCAGCAGCATCCTAGCGGGAACCAACAATGAGCAGTTCTTC. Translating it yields CASSILAGTNNEQFF.

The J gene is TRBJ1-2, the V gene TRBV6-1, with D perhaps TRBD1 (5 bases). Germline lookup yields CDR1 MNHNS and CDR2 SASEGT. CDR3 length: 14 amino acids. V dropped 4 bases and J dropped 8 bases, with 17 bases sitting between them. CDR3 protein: CASSVIPGSGGYTF. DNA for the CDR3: TGTGCCAGCAGTGTGATCCCAGGGTCAGGAGGCTACACCTTC.

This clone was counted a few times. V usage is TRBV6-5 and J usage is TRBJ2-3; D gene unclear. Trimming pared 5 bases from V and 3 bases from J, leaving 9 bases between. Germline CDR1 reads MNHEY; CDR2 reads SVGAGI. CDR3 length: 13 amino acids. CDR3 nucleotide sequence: TGTGCCAGCAGTGATAGACTTACAGATACGCAGTATTTT. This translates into CASSDRLTDTQYF.

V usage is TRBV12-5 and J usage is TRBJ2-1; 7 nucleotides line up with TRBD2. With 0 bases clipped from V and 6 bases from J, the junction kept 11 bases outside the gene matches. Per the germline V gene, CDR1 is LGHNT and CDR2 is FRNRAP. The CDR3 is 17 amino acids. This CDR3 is CASGLVQMTSTFNEQFF. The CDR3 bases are TGTGCTAGTGGTTTGGTACAAATGACTAGCACGTTCAATGAGCAGTTCTTC.

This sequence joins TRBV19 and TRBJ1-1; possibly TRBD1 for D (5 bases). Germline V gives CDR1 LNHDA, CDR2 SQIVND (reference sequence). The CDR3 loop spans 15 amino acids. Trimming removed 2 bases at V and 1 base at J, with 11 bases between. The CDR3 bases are TGTGCCAGTAGTATAAGGGGAGGAAGGAACACTGAAGCTTTCTTT. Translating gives CASSIRGGRNTEAFF.

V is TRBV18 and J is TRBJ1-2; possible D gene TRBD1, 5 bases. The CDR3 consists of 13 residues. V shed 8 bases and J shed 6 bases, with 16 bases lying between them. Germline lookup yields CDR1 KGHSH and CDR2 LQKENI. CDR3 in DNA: TGTGCCAGCGGCGCAGGGCTTCGGGATGGCTACACCTTC. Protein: CASGAGLRDGYTF.

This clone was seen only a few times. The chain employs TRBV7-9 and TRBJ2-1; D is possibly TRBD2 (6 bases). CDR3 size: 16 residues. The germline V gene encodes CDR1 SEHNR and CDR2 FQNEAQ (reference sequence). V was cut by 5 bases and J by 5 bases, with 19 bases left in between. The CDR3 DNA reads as TGTGCCAGCAGCCCAGGAGGGAGGTTTGGTCACAATGAGCAGTTCTTC. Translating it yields CASSPGGRFGHNEQFF.